These T cell receptor beta chains were read from a single sample in a study of blood T cells in healthy people across ages. Each CDR3 protein gets one entry after TCRdb re-called the 5' RACE reads with MiXCR. Among some 1.5 million distinct CDR3 sequences listed, approximately 42% were seen once. Input material: blood. The receptors were gathered from a young woman in good health. The conserved cysteine and the conserved F or W are not part of the CDR3 here. Each record gives: D gene, J gene, V gene, CDR3 protein. D genes are given only for firm matches.

d_gene: .; j_gene: TRBJ1-6; v_gene: TRBV6-1; CDR3aa: ASRPSRAGNSPLH
d_gene: .; j_gene: TRBJ1-5; v_gene: TRBV28; CDR3aa: ASSFDRRNQPQH
d_gene: .; j_gene: TRBJ2-3; v_gene: TRBV7-2; CDR3aa: ASSLAHPRTDTQY
d_gene: .; j_gene: TRBJ2-1; v_gene: TRBV7-9; CDR3aa: ASSFALLAYEQF
d_gene: TRBD1; j_gene: TRBJ2-7; v_gene: TRBV27; CDR3aa: ASSPRGTAGYEQY
d_gene: TRBD1; j_gene: TRBJ1-5; v_gene: TRBV6-6; CDR3aa: ASSYVGQGGPQPQH
d_gene: .; j_gene: TRBJ2-5; v_gene: TRBV9; CDR3aa: ASSGDHRGTQY
d_gene: .; j_gene: TRBJ2-3; v_gene: TRBV29-1; CDR3aa: SVEEGADTQY
d_gene: TRBD1; j_gene: TRBJ2-7; v_gene: TRBV11-2; CDR3aa: ASSSTGSYNEQY
d_gene: .; j_gene: TRBJ1-1; v_gene: TRBV12-3/TRBV12-4; CDR3aa: ASSLNSGNTEAF
d_gene: .; j_gene: TRBJ2-1; v_gene: TRBV9; CDR3aa: ASSVEGAGTYNEQF
d_gene: .; j_gene: TRBJ1-4; v_gene: TRBV4-3; CDR3aa: ASSQDAGTVFEKLF
d_gene: .; j_gene: TRBJ2-1; v_gene: TRBV7-2; CDR3aa: ASSSRTGLLYNEQF
d_gene: .; j_gene: TRBJ1-5; v_gene: TRBV12-3/TRBV12-4; CDR3aa: ASSLVQGVGNQPQH
d_gene: TRBD1; j_gene: TRBJ1-3; v_gene: TRBV4-3; CDR3aa: ASSQGTASGNTIY
d_gene: .; j_gene: TRBJ2-1; v_gene: TRBV9; CDR3aa: ASSSRALDTFDRGNDEQF
d_gene: .; j_gene: TRBJ1-1; v_gene: TRBV5-1; CDR3aa: ASSTRDMNTEAF